This entry lists 18 T cell receptor beta chains sequenced from one sample in a study of T cell responses to AZD1222 COVID-19 vaccine. The table came from immunoSEQ multiplex PCR; TCRdb's copy has only in-frame clones and leaves some out. The sample contains 98,000 or so clones, over 90% of which appear only once. The starting material was peripheral blood, obtained on day 0 of AZD1222 vaccination. The receptors stem from an adult in good health.

This rearrangement joins TRBV7-3 to TRBJ2-1; 16 nucleotides match TRBD2. The germline V gene encodes CDR1 SGHTA and CDR2 FQGTGA. This CDR3 is built from 16 residues. V gave up 5 bases and J gave up 9 bases; unmatched junction bases: 7. CDR3 coding DNA: TGTGCCAGCAGCCCACCGGGGACTAGCGGGGGGGGTGAGCAGTTCTTC. Translating gives CASSPPGTSGGGEQFF.

The V gene is TRBV28, the J gene TRBJ2-1, with D tentatively TRBD2 (5 bases). Trimming took 4 bases from V and 4 from J, leaving 17 bases between them. The CDR3 contains 16 residues. In germline, CDR1 is MDHEN, CDR2 SYDVKM. CDR3 residues: CASSSPRTGLYNEQFF. CDR3 coding DNA: TGTGCCAGCAGTTCCCCCCGGACTGGATTATACAATGAGCAGTTCTTC.

V is TRBV15 and J is TRBJ2-1, with D perhaps matching TRBD2 (5 bases). Trimming shortened V by 1 base and J by 5 bases, and 12 bases separated the two germline ends. The germline V gene encodes CDR1 LNHNV and CDR2 YYDKDF (reference sequence). The CDR3 totals 15 residues. The CDR3 bases are TGTGCCACCAGCAGAGGGTCAGGAGGAAACAATGAGCAGTTCTTC. It translates to CATSRGSGGNNEQFF.

The J gene is TRBJ1-1, the V gene TRBV19; no clear D. Germline V gene lookup returns CDR1 LNHDA and CDR2 SQIVND (reference sequence). V lost 3 bases to trimming and J lost 3 bases, with 8 bases between them. The CDR3 consists of 13 residues. The CDR3 loop reads CASSIFRDTEAFF. The CDR3 DNA sequence: TGTGCCAGTAGTATTTTTCGGGACACTGAAGCTTTCTTT.

This clone appeared a single time. The V gene is TRBV9, the J gene TRBJ2-1; D gene ambiguous. The CDR3 is made up of 15 amino acids. V was clipped by 0 bases and J by 7 bases, with 14 bases between them. CDR1 SGDLS and CDR2 YYNGEE come from the germline V gene. This chain's CDR3 is CASSVEGSPGNEQFF. In nucleotides, the CDR3 is TGTGCCAGCAGCGTAGAGGGTAGCCCAGGAAATGAGCAGTTCTTC.

This sequence joins TRBV30 and TRBJ2-7; D could derive from TRBD1 or TRBD2 (5 bases each). The CDR3 has 14 residues. The germline V gene encodes CDR1 GTSNPN and CDR2 SVGIG (reference sequence). V shed 4 bases and J shed 6 bases, with 19 bases lying between them. The CDR3 here is CAWNPGTQAGEQYF. CDR3 DNA: TGTGCCTGGAACCCCGGGACCCAGGCTGGCGAGCAGTACTTC.

This clone was detected a few times. J is TRBJ2-7 and V is TRBV7-2, with a tentative D call TRBD2 (6 bases). The CDR3 spans 14 residues. V lost 6 bases to trimming and J lost 3 bases, with 15 bases between them. Germline V CDR1 and CDR2: SGHTA, FQGNSA. The DNA for the CDR3 is TGTGCCAGCAGTATCCGGGAGAAAAACTACGAGCAGTACTTC. It specifies CASSIREKNYEQYF. The full variable domain, rest sourced from reference TRBV7-2 and TRBJ2-7, is GAGVSQSPSNKVTEKGKDVELRCDPISGHTALYWYRQSLGQGLEFLIYFQGNSAPDKSGLPSDRFSAERTGGSVSTLTIQRTQQEDSAVYLCASSIREKNYEQYFGPGTRLTVT.

This chain joins TRBV11-2 and TRBJ1-4; 9 positions match TRBD1. CDR1 is SGHAT and CDR2 is FQNNGV in the germline V gene. The length of the CDR3 is 15 residues. Trimming removed 1 base from V and 10 bases from J; junction bases left unmatched: 7. CDR3 amino acids: CASSLVRTGGGKLFF. The DNA of the CDR3 is TGTGCCAGCAGCTTAGTGCGTACAGGGGGCGGAAAACTGTTTTTT.

The chain uses TRBV5-6 and TRBJ2-7; TRBD1 matches 9 bases. The V gene end was trimmed by 4 bases and the J gene end by 7 bases; junction bases not matched to a gene: 9. The CDR3 sequence is 14 residues long. Germline loops: CDR1 SGHDT, CDR2 YYEEEE. The CDR3 nucleotides are TGTGCCAGCAGCGACCGGGACAGGGTGGGTGAGCAGTACTTC. Translation: CASSDRDRVGEQYF.

The V gene is TRBV5-4, the J gene TRBJ2-4, with TRBD1 as a possible D gene (5 bases). Germline V gene lookup returns CDR1 SGHNT and CDR2 YYREEE (reference sequence). The CDR3 sequence is 12 residues long. Trimming left V 3 bases short and J 7 bases short, with 8 bases between. The CDR3: CASSSDTNIQYF. The CDR3 nucleotides are TGTGCCAGCAGCTCGGACACCAACATTCAGTACTTC.

The CDR3 is CASSPGHNYEQYF. CDR3 sequence (DNA): TGTGCCAGCAGCCCAGGACACAACTACGAGCAGTACTTC. The chain recombines TRBV7-9 with TRBJ2-7; weak D call: TRBD1 (5 bases). The germline V gene encodes CDR1 SEHNR and CDR2 FQNEAQ (reference sequence). This CDR3 has 13 amino acids. V was shortened by 5 bases and J by 3 bases, with 11 bases between the two germline ends.

V is TRBV5-1 and J is TRBJ1-4, with TRBD1 as a possible D gene (5 bases). Germline V CDR1 and CDR2: SGHRS, YFSETQ. V was pared by 4 bases and J by 0 bases, with 13 bases between. This CDR3 has 16 residues. CDR3 nucleotide sequence: TGCGCCAGCAGCCCCGTGGAAGGGGCAACTAATGAAAAACTGTTTTTT. Residues: CASSPVEGATNEKLFF. Supplemented by reference TRBV5-1 and TRBJ1-4, the full variable domain reads KAGVTQTPRYLIKTRGQQVTLSCSPISGHRSVSWYQQTPGQGLQFLFEYFSETQRNKGNFPGRFSGRQFSNSRSEMNVSTLELGDSALYLCASSPVEGATNEKLFFGSGTQLSVL.

The chain employs TRBV7-9 and TRBJ2-5, with a weak D call TRBD2 (7 bases). The CDR3 is 16 amino acids. Germline CDR1 is SEHNR and CDR2 is FQNEAQ (reference sequence). V gave up 2 bases and J gave up 2 bases, with 15 bases separating them. CDR3 region: CASSLYSGGWQETQYF. CDR3 coding DNA: TGTGCCAGCAGCTTATATTCGGGGGGCTGGCAAGAGACCCAGTACTTC. The variable domain in full, with the rest retrieved from reference TRBV7-9 and TRBJ2-5, is DTGVSQNPRHKITKRGQNVTFRCDPISEHNRLYWYRQTLGQGPEFLTYFQNEAQLEKSRLLSDRFSAERPKGSFSTLEIQRTEQGDSAMYLCASSLYSGGWQETQYFGPGTRLLVL.

The J gene is TRBJ2-5, the V gene TRBV2, with 13 bases aligning to TRBD2. CDR3 size: 17 residues. The V and J ends lost 1 base and 2 bases, in that order; junction bases with no gene match: 4. Per germline, CDR1 SNHLY and CDR2 FYNNEI. CDR3 residues: CASSEGLAGGAQETQYF. The DNA of the CDR3 is TGTGCCAGCAGTGAAGGACTAGCGGGAGGTGCACAAGAGACCCAGTACTTC.

This chain links TRBV16 with TRBJ1-4; weak D call: TRBD1 (6 bases). Germline CDR1 and CDR2: KGHSY and FQNENV. Trimming pared 1 base from V and 9 bases from J, leaving 15 bases between. The CDR3 runs to 15 residues. CDR3 DNA sequence: TGTGCCAGCAGCCAATTTGGCAGGGGCAGAAAAAAACTGTTTTTT. This codes for CASSQFGRGRKKLFF.

V gene TRBV6-5 combines with J gene TRBJ2-5; D may be TRBD1 (5 bases). Looked up from germline, CDR1 is MNHEY and CDR2 is SVGAGI. The CDR3 totals 16 residues. Between the trimmed V and J ends, which lost 2 bases and 1 base, there was a span of 14 bases. The CDR3 reads CASSYGGARFQETQYF. The CDR3 DNA sequence: TGTGCCAGCAGTTACGGTGGGGCCAGATTCCAAGAGACCCAGTACTTC.

CDR3 sequence (DNA): TGTGCCAGCAGCTTACTAGCTTCCGGGGAGCTGTTTTTT. Translation: CASSLLASGELFF. The chain couples TRBV7-2 to TRBJ2-2; TRBD2 is a possible D gene (5 bases). Between the trimmed V and J ends, which lost 2 bases and 6 bases, there was a span of 7 bases. This CDR3 has 13 residues. Germline assignment: CDR1 SGHTA and CDR2 FQGNSA.

This rearrangement joins TRBV6-1 to TRBJ2-5, with 11 bases identical to TRBD2. The CDR3 extends over 15 amino acids. With 6 bases clipped from V and 1 base from J, the junction kept 4 bases outside the gene matches. CDR1 and CDR2 from the germline V gene are MNHNS and SASEGT. This chain's CDR3 is CASRLGTSGQETQYF. Written as DNA, the CDR3 is TGTGCCAGCAGACTCGGGACTAGCGGCCAAGAGACCCAGTACTTC.